Listed here are 27 T cell receptor beta chains from one sample, sequenced in a study of blood T cell repertoires in COVID-19. Measured with immunoSEQ multiplex PCR; TCRdb has only the in-frame clones, and not every one. The sample lists 95,000 to 150,000 clones, more than 75% occurring once. Sequenced input: peripheral blood. Receptors were obtained from a woman in her 70s with acute or convalescent COVID-19.

This clone has more than one count but fewer than ten. The rearrangement joins TRBV30 to TRBJ1-6, with 7 bases aligning to TRBD1. CDR3 length equals 15 residues. The V and J ends lost 8 bases and 7 bases, in that order; junction bases with no gene match: 14. Germline loops: CDR1 GTSNPN, CDR2 SVGIG (reference sequence). CDR3 DNA sequence: TGTGCCGGTCGAGCACAGGGGTATTACAATTCACCCCTCCACTTT. This gives the protein CAGRAQGYYNSPLHF.

In this sample, this clone turned up a few times. The chain links TRBV7-8 to TRBJ2-7; D remains unclear. This CDR3 has 13 residues. Trimming took off 1 base at V and 3 bases at J, with 7 bases between the two ends. Germline CDR1 is SGHVS and CDR2 is FQNEAQ. The DNA for the CDR3 is TGTGCCAGCAGCTTAGTTATCAGCTACGAGCAGTACTTC. Its translation: CASSLVISYEQYF.

The chain uses TRBV5-1 and TRBJ1-2; TRBD1 is a possible D gene (6 bases). Germline loops: CDR1 SGHRS, CDR2 YFSETQ. This CDR3 has 15 amino acids. V lost 4 bases and J lost 7, with 20 bases in between. The CDR3 DNA reads as TGCGCCAGCAGCCCAGGAGGGGGGGACCCTCGTGGCTACACCTTC. Its translation: CASSPGGGDPRGYTF.

V and J are TRBV29-1 and TRBJ1-5; TRBD1 is a possible D gene (6 bases). Germline V CDR1 and CDR2: SQVTM, ANQGSEA. The CDR3 is made up of 13 amino acids. Trimming pared 7 bases from V and 0 bases from J, leaving 10 bases between. CDR3 sequence: CSAGQNSNQPQHF. The DNA for the CDR3 is TGCAGCGCCGGACAGAATAGCAATCAGCCCCAGCATTTT.

The chain employs TRBV5-4 and TRBJ1-1; D gene unclear. This CDR3 contains 13 residues. V dropped 4 bases and J dropped 3 bases, with 10 bases sitting between them. Germline lookup yields CDR1 SGHNT and CDR2 YYREEE (reference sequence). CDR3 sequence (DNA): TGTGCCAGCAGCCGGGTGAGGGACACTGAAGCTTTCTTT. Protein sequence: CASSRVRDTEAFF.

There are a few counts of this clone. The chain carries TRBV6-5 and TRBJ2-3; 7 bases align to TRBD1. The CDR3 sequence is 15 residues long. The V gene's germline CDR1 is MNHEY and CDR2 SVGAGI. After removal of 6 bases from V and 0 bases from J, the junction contained 6 bases not matched to a gene. The CDR3 DNA reads as TGTGCCAGCAGGAAGACAGGGCGCAGCACAGATACGCAGTATTTT. As protein: CASRKTGRSTDTQYF.

The chain has TRBV28 and TRBJ2-7; 8 positions match TRBD1. This CDR3 comprises 15 residues. J lost 1 base, V lost 5 bases, and 7 bases had no gene match. Germline-derived CDR1 and CDR2 are MDHEN and SYDVKM. DNA of the CDR3: TGTGCCAGCAGTGTCGCCGGGACAGGATCCTACGAGCAGTACTTC. Protein sequence: CASSVAGTGSYEQYF.

The chain is built from TRBV2 and TRBJ1-1, with D possibly matching TRBD1 (5 bases). The germline CDR1 and CDR2 sequences are SNHLY and FYNNEI. The CDR3 is 13 amino acids. V lost 5 bases, J lost 1 base, and 8 bases lay in between. This chain's CDR3 is CASSTDRNTEAFF. CDR3 nucleotides: TGTGCCAGCAGTACAGACAGGAACACTGAAGCTTTCTTT. The entire variable domain, with the rest obtained from reference TRBV2 and TRBJ1-1, is as follows: EPEVTQTPSHQVTQMGQEVILRCVPISNHLYFYWYRQILGQKVEFLVSFYNNEISEKSEIFDDQFSVERPDGSNFTLKIRSTKLEDSAMYFCASSTDRNTEAFFGQGTRLTVV.

This clone was detected only once. The V gene is TRBV29-1, the J gene TRBJ2-2; no definite D call. Germline CDR1 SQVTM, CDR2 ANQGSEA. The CDR3 loop spans 12 amino acids. V was pared by 5 bases and J by 3 bases, with 7 bases between. The CDR3 bases are TGCAGCGTTCCCCTCTACACCGGGGAGCTGTTTTTT. Translating gives CSVPLYTGELFF.

The V call is TRBV5-1, the J call TRBJ1-1; 9 bases line up with TRBD1. Trimming at V came to 3 bases and at J to 6 bases, leaving 12 bases not matched to a gene. The CDR3 has 16 amino acids. CDR1 is SGHRS and CDR2 is YFSETQ in the germline V gene. CDR3 amino acids: CASSSGGQGKYAEAFF. The CDR3 coding sequence is TGCGCCAGCAGCTCGGGAGGACAGGGGAAGTATGCTGAAGCTTTCTTT.

The rearrangement joins TRBV5-5 to TRBJ1-1, with 8 bases lining up with TRBD1. Trimming removed 2 bases from V and 5 bases from J; junction bases left unmatched: 2. The CDR3 is made up of 13 amino acids. Germline V gene data show CDR1 as SGHKS and CDR2 as YYEKEE (reference sequence). CDR3 amino acids: CASSLQGGTEAFF. The CDR3 DNA reads as TGTGCCAGCAGCTTACAGGGGGGGACTGAAGCTTTCTTT.

J is TRBJ1-4 and V is TRBV29-1; TRBD1 agrees at 7 bases. V was pared by 4 bases and J by 12 bases, with 11 bases of the junction left unmatched. Germline lookup yields CDR1 SQVTM and CDR2 ANQGSEA. The CDR3 contains 13 residues. CDR3 DNA sequence: TGCAGCGTTGTACAGGGGAACGGTTTTGAACTGTTTTTT. This sequence encodes CSVVQGNGFELFF. Together with reference TRBV29-1 and TRBJ1-4, the CDR3 gives the full variable domain: SAVISQKPSRDICQRGTSLTIQCQVDSQVTMMFWYRQQPGQSLTLIATANQGSEATYESGFVIDKFPISRPNLTFSTLTVSNMSPEDSSIYLCSVVQGNGFELFFGSGTQLSVL.

This CDR3 is CASSQREKSSNTEAFF. The DNA for the CDR3 is TGTGCCAGCAGCCAAAGAGAAAAGTCGTCGAACACTGAAGCTTTCTTT. The chain recombines TRBV11-2 with TRBJ1-1; no reliable D call. The CDR3 spans 16 residues. The V end lost 5 bases, the J end lost 1 base, and 17 bases lay between the germline ends. The V gene's germline CDR1 is SGHAT and CDR2 FQNNGV.

The rearrangement joins TRBV5-1 to TRBJ2-2; D ambiguous. Trimming stripped 4 bases from V and 6 bases from J, with 16 bases between. This CDR3 comprises 15 residues. CDR1 SGHRS and CDR2 YFSETQ come from the germline V gene. The CDR3 DNA reads TGCGCCAGCAGCGTGACACCGGATGGCCCCGGGGAGCTGTTTTTT. Amino acids: CASSVTPDGPGELFF.

The chain combines TRBV5-1 with TRBJ1-5; 10 nucleotides match TRBD1. The CDR3 sequence is 15 residues long. The trim removed 3 bases at V and 2 bases at J, leaving 2 bases unmatched. CDR1 is SGHRS and CDR2 is YFSETQ in the germline V gene. The CDR3: CASSSTGGGNQPQHF. CDR3 coding DNA: TGCGCCAGCAGCTCGACAGGGGGCGGCAATCAGCCCCAGCATTTT.

This chain joins TRBV11-3 and TRBJ1-1, with unresolved D. V lost 5 bases and J 10 bases, leaving 14 bases between the germline ends. CDR3 length equals 12 residues. Germline values: CDR1 SGHNT, CDR2 YENEEA. The CDR3 loop reads CASSRVMTRAFF. The CDR3 coding sequence is TGTGCCAGCAGCCGAGTCATGACAAGAGCTTTCTTT. Full variable domain (rest looked up from reference TRBV11-3 and TRBJ1-1): EAGVVQSPRYKIIEKKQPVAFWCNPISGHNTLYWYLQNLGQGPELLIRYENEEAVDDSQLPKDRFSAERLKGVDSTLKIQPAELGDSAVYLCASSRVMTRAFFGQGTRLTVV.

The gene calls are TRBV19 and TRBJ1-5; 7 bases map to TRBD1. This CDR3 has 13 amino acids. Losses at the gene ends were 7 bases for V and 6 bases for J; bases not matched to a gene: 6. Germline lookup yields CDR1 LNHDA and CDR2 SQIVND (reference sequence). The CDR3 sequence: CASIQGVGQPQHF. CDR3 in DNA: TGTGCCAGTATTCAGGGGGTTGGTCAGCCCCAGCATTTT.

This clone was seen only a few times. The V call is TRBV6-6, the J call TRBJ1-6, with 10 bases identical to TRBD1. The CDR3 is made up of 19 amino acids. CDR1 and CDR2 (germline): MNHNY, SVGAGI (reference sequence). Trimming removed 5 bases from V and 8 bases from J; junction bases left unmatched: 18. Here the CDR3 reads CASSPPPGTGESPYSPLHF. DNA for the CDR3: TGTGCCAGCAGTCCACCCCCCGGGACAGGGGAATCCCCCTATTCACCCCTCCACTTT.

In this sample, this clone turned up once. This rearrangement joins TRBV2 to TRBJ1-6; the match to TRBD1 covers 9 bases. Germline lookup yields CDR1 SNHLY and CDR2 FYNNEI. The CDR3 loop spans 16 amino acids. The V gene end was trimmed by 5 bases and the J gene end by 3 bases; junction bases not matched to a gene: 5. CDR3 DNA: TGTGCCAGCAGTCCGGGACAGGGAAGCTATAATTCACCCCTCCACTTT. Its protein product is CASSPGQGSYNSPLHF.

This clone was detected a few times. V and J are TRBV29-1 and TRBJ1-1; 7 bases fit TRBD1. CDR1 SQVTM and CDR2 ANQGSEA come from the germline V gene. After removal of 3 bases from V and 2 bases from J, the junction contained 9 bases not matched to a gene. This CDR3 is built from 15 residues. CDR3 sequence reads: CSVDDRAGFNTEAFF. The DNA for the CDR3 is TGCAGCGTTGATGACAGGGCGGGTTTTAACACTGAAGCTTTCTTT.

This rearrangement joins TRBV18 to TRBJ1-5; 9 positions match TRBD1. The CDR3 consists of 15 residues. Per germline, CDR1 KGHSH and CDR2 LQKENI. Germline trimming cut 3 bases from V and 7 bases from J; bases unmatched to any gene: 7. The chain's CDR3 is CASSPTGGAWQPQHF. The CDR3 nucleotides are TGTGCCAGCTCACCCACAGGGGGCGCCTGGCAGCCCCAGCATTTT. The variable domain in full, with the rest retrieved from reference TRBV18 and TRBJ1-5, is NAGVMQNPRHLVRRRGQEARLRCSPMKGHSHVYWYRQLPEEGLKFMVYLQKENIIDESGMPKERFSAEFPKEGPSILRIQQVVRGDSAAYFCASSPTGGAWQPQHFGDGTRLSIL.

A single count supports this clone. The chain has TRBV28 and TRBJ2-7, with TRBD1 as a possible D gene (5 bases). The CDR3 consists of 12 residues. With 7 bases removed from V and 2 bases from J, the gap between germline ends came to 9 bases. Germline CDR1 and CDR2: MDHEN and SYDVKM. The CDR3 here is CASTLGPYEQYF. In nucleotides, the CDR3 is TGTGCCAGCACGTTGGGGCCCTACGAGCAGTACTTC.

The chain joins TRBV2 to TRBJ1-4; 12 nucleotides align to TRBD1. Trimming removed 0 bases from V and 10 bases from J; junction bases left unmatched: 3. The CDR3 spans 15 residues. In germline, CDR1 is SNHLY, CDR2 FYNNEI. The CDR3 reads CASSEAGTGGGKLFF. CDR3 sequence (DNA): TGTGCCAGCAGTGAAGCCGGGACAGGGGGCGGAAAACTGTTTTTT.

The chain employs TRBV7-9 and TRBJ2-1; D might be TRBD2 (5 bases). Trimming removed 5 bases at V and 13 bases at J, with 18 bases between. Germline lookup yields CDR1 SEHNR and CDR2 FQNEAQ (reference sequence). This CDR3 is 13 amino acids long. For the CDR3, the DNA is TGTGCCAGCAGCATGGACGGAGGTGACCCCCAGTTCTTC. It translates to CASSMDGGDPQFF.

This clone was detected only a few times. V usage is TRBV6-4 and J usage is TRBJ1-6; 7 bases map to TRBD1. V shed 6 bases, J shed 7 bases, and the junction held 6 bases outside the gene matches. The CDR3 extends over 14 amino acids. Germline V gene lookup returns CDR1 MRHNA and CDR2 SNTAGT. Here the CDR3 reads CASSITGANSPLHF. CDR3 sequence (DNA): TGTGCCAGCAGCATCACAGGGGCCAATTCACCCCTCCACTTT.

This clone turned up a few times. The rearrangement uses TRBV30 and TRBJ1-3; D not resolved. The V gene's germline CDR1 is GTSNPN and CDR2 SVGIG (reference sequence). Trimming cost V 3 bases and J 0 bases, with 3 bases left between them. This CDR3 region has 12 residues. The CDR3 coding sequence is TGTGCCTGGAGCTCCTCTGGAAACACCATATATTTT. Translated: CAWSSSGNTIYF.

V and J are TRBV7-9 and TRBJ1-2; D possibly corresponds to TRBD1 (5 bases). Germline CDR1 reads SEHNR; CDR2 reads FQNEAQ (reference sequence). The CDR3 is made up of 13 amino acids. V was cut by 5 bases and J by 7 bases, with 14 bases left in between. CDR3 sequence: CASSRLDSGGYTF. CDR3 DNA: TGTGCCAGCAGCCGTCTTGACAGTGGTGGCTACACCTTC. Filled out from reference TRBV7-9 and TRBJ1-2, the complete variable domain reads DTGVSQNPRHKITKRGQNVTFRCDPISEHNRLYWYRQTLGQGPEFLTYFQNEAQLEKSRLLSDRFSAERPKGSFSTLEIQRTEQGDSAMYLCASSRLDSGGYTFGSGTRLTVV.